The 11 T cell receptor beta chains below come from one sample, sequenced in a study of blood T cell repertoires in COVID-19. Sequencing was performed with immunoSEQ multiplex PCR; in TCRdb, only in-frame clones are kept and a portion is missing. This table holds roughly 120,000 clones, approximately 80% found once. Sequenced input: peripheral blood. The receptor set was obtained from a man between 65 and 85 years old with acute or convalescent COVID-19.

This clone was counted once. The V call is TRBV30, the J call TRBJ2-7; 7 nucleotides match TRBD1. Looked up from germline, CDR1 is GTSNPN and CDR2 is SVGIG (reference sequence). V trimming: 3 bases; J trimming: 4 bases; junction bases outside the gene matches: 6. The CDR3 runs 13 residues. The CDR3 loop is CAWSGTARYEQYF. In DNA, the CDR3 is TGTGCCTGGAGCGGGACAGCTAGGTACGAGCAGTACTTC.

This clone was found a few times. The chain carries TRBV5-1 and TRBJ2-7, with 8 bases lining up with TRBD1. CDR1 is SGHRS, CDR2 YFSETQ, per germline. There are 15 residues in the CDR3. Germline trimming cut 4 bases from V and 3 bases from J; bases unmatched to any gene: 9. The CDR3 sequence is CASSQRQGLVYEQYF. CDR3 coding DNA: TGCGCCAGCAGCCAGAGACAGGGGTTGGTCTACGAGCAGTACTTC.

The chain uses TRBV13 and TRBJ2-1; 8 nucleotides line up with TRBD1. Trimming at V came to 4 bases and at J to 6 bases, leaving 2 bases not matched to a gene. This CDR3 is built from 13 residues. CDR1 PRHDT and CDR2 FYEKMQ come from the germline V gene (reference sequence). CDR3 sequence reads: CASSYDRGNEQFF. In nucleotides, the CDR3 is TGTGCCAGCAGCTACGACAGGGGCAATGAGCAGTTCTTC.

Only one count was recorded for this clone. J is TRBJ2-1 and V is TRBV12-5; D might be TRBD2 (6 bases). Trimming stripped 5 bases from V and 0 bases from J, with 14 bases between. Looked up from germline, CDR1 is LGHNT and CDR2 is FRNRAP. The CDR3 covers 16 residues. The CDR3 DNA is TGTGCTAGTGGTCTTCAGGACTACGGCTCCTACAATGAGCAGTTCTTC. Encoded protein: CASGLQDYGSYNEQFF.

CDR3 in DNA: TGTGCCAGTAGTTTACAGGGGGACTCCTACAATGAGCAGTTCTTC. This codes for CASSLQGDSYNEQFF. The gene calls are TRBV19 and TRBJ2-1; 8 positions agree with TRBD1. This CDR3 is 15 amino acids long. Germline V gives CDR1 LNHDA, CDR2 SQIVND (reference sequence). V trimming: 5 bases; J trimming: 0 bases; junction bases outside the gene matches: 3.

The chain carries TRBV7-2 and TRBJ2-5; TRBD2 matches at 11 bases. Germline V gene data show CDR1 as SGHTA and CDR2 as FQGNSA. Trimming at V came to 5 bases and at J to 7 bases, leaving 6 bases not matched to a gene. This CDR3 has 14 residues. CDR3 nucleotides: TGTGCCAGCAGCACCGGGACTAGCGGAACGACCCAGTACTTC. Protein sequence: CASSTGTSGTTQYF.

This chain uses TRBV7-2 with TRBJ1-2; D remains unclear. The CDR3 length is 17 residues. Trimming left V 4 bases short and J 3 bases short, with 21 bases between. Germline V gene lookup returns CDR1 SGHTA and CDR2 FQGNSA. The CDR3 here is CASSSPGGSTRDYGYTF. CDR3 in DNA: TGTGCCAGCAGCTCCCCGGGAGGGAGTACGAGGGACTATGGCTACACCTTC.

This clone has only a few counts. The chain links TRBV24-1 to TRBJ1-2, with 12 bases that match TRBD1. Trimming removed 4 bases from V and 6 bases from J; junction bases left unmatched: 11. The CDR3 length is 17 residues. Germline loops: CDR1 KGHDR, CDR2 SFDVKD. CDR3 sequence (DNA): TGTGCCACCAGTGACACGTCCCGGGACAGGGGGCATCATGGCTACACCTTC. Protein sequence: CATSDTSRDRGHHGYTF.

The CDR3 sequence: CASTATGYLSGANVLTF. The CDR3 DNA reads as TGTGCCAGCACCGCGACAGGGTATCTCTCTGGGGCCAACGTCCTGACTTTC. The chain employs TRBV14 and TRBJ2-6, with 7 bases fitting TRBD1. The CDR3 sequence is 17 residues long. Germline CDR1 is SGHDN and CDR2 is FVKESK. Trimming removed 7 bases from V and 0 bases from J; junction bases left unmatched: 9.

This clone was counted ten times or more. The V call is TRBV28, the J call TRBJ1-5; a weak D match, TRBD1 (5 bases). This CDR3 region has 18 residues. The V gene lost 3 bases and the J gene lost 1 base, with 19 bases spanning the gap. Germline values: CDR1 MDHEN, CDR2 SYDVKM. CDR3 coding DNA: TGTGCCAGCAGTTTTGGGGGGGTCCCCCGGTTAAGCAATCAGCCCCAGCATTTT. It is translated as CASSFGGVPRLSNQPQHF. The variable domain in full, completed from reference TRBV28 and TRBJ1-5, reads DVKVTQSSRYLVKRTGEKVFLECVQDMDHENMFWYRQDPGLGLRLIYFSYDVKMKEKGDIPEGYSVSREKKERFSLILESASTNQTSMYLCASSFGGVPRLSNQPQHFGDGTRLSIL.

This clone has only a few counts. This chain links TRBV5-4 with TRBJ1-2; tentative D call: TRBD1 (5 bases). Deletions cut 4 bases from V and 4 bases from J, with 8 bases between. The CDR3 has 12 residues. CDR1 is SGHNT and CDR2 is YYREEE in the germline V gene (reference sequence). In DNA, the CDR3 is TGTGCCAGCAGCGCGGGGACCTATGGCTACACCTTC. Protein: CASSAGTYGYTF.